One and the same sample provided the 8 T cell receptor beta chains below, sequenced in a study of blood T cell repertoires in COVID-19. Method: immunoSEQ multiplex PCR; TCRdb's copy keeps in-frame clones and lacks some. The sample holds around 130,000 clones, more than 75% seen once. Sequenced input: peripheral blood. The receptors originated from a man aged 55 to 69 with acute or convalescent COVID-19.

V usage is TRBV12-3 or TRBV12-4 and J usage is TRBJ2-7, with D unresolved. V shed 7 bases and J shed 7 bases, with 17 bases lying between them. This CDR3 is 13 amino acids long. In nucleotides, the CDR3 is TGTGCCAGCATTCAAGGTCCGTCCGGGGAGCAGTACTTC. The encoded protein is CASIQGPSGEQYF.

This chain uses TRBV12-3 or TRBV12-4 with TRBJ2-3; D not certain. V was cut by 7 bases and J by 14 bases, with 13 bases left in between. CDR3 size: 10 residues. The CDR3 DNA reads as TGTGCCAGCAATTTTCCTCTTCTGTATTTT. Encoded protein: CASNFPLLYF.

The V call is TRBV7-9, the J call TRBJ1-3; 8 nucleotides agree with TRBD1. CDR1 SEHNR and CDR2 FQNEAQ come from the germline V gene (reference sequence). Germline trimming cut 3 bases from V and 2 bases from J; bases unmatched to any gene: 6. The CDR3 sequence is 16 residues long. CDR3 in amino acids: CASSFTTGATGNTIYF. Written as DNA, the CDR3 is TGTGCCAGCAGCTTTACGACAGGGGCCACTGGAAACACCATATATTTT.

The rearrangement links TRBV5-8 to TRBJ2-1; no reliable D call. V gave up 0 bases and J gave up 0 bases, with 7 bases separating them. This CDR3 spans 15 amino acids. Germline V gene lookup returns CDR1 SGHTS and CDR2 YDEGEE. This CDR3 is CASSLVFSSYNEQFF. In nucleotides, the CDR3 is TGTGCCAGCAGCTTGGTATTTAGCTCCTACAATGAGCAGTTCTTC.

The chain combines TRBV4-3 with TRBJ1-6, with no clear D. V lost 0 bases and J lost 9, with 15 bases in between. The CDR3 has 16 residues. In germline, CDR1 is LGHNA, CDR2 YSLEER. CDR3 in DNA: TGCGCCAGCAGCCAAGACGCCCTAAAGAGCGGTTCACCCCTCCACTTT. This sequence encodes CASSQDALKSGSPLHF.

The chain carries TRBV3-1 (or the pseudogene TRBV3-2) and TRBJ2-7; a possible D gene is TRBD1 (6 bases). V lost 4 bases, J lost 0 bases, and 10 bases lay in between. The germline gives CDR1 LGHDT, CDR2 YNNKEL (reference sequence). The CDR3 extends over 14 amino acids. CDR3 sequence: CASSRKTGSYEQYF. In nucleotides, the CDR3 is TGTGCCAGCAGCCGGAAGACAGGCTCCTACGAGCAGTACTTC.

This chain uses TRBV11-2 with TRBJ2-1; 7 bases are a match to TRBD2. This CDR3 is built from 15 residues. Looked up from germline, CDR1 is SGHAT and CDR2 is FQNNGV. Germline trimming cut 7 bases from V and 7 bases from J; bases unmatched to any gene: 13. In nucleotides, the CDR3 is TGTGCCAGCATCCCCCTTAGGGGAGGGAAAAATGAGCAGTTCTTC. Translated: CASIPLRGGKNEQFF.

This rearrangement joins TRBV6-6 to TRBJ2-5; TRBD2 matches at 7 bases. This CDR3 has 13 residues. V lost 7 bases to trimming and J lost 2 bases; unmatched junction nucleotides: 4. Germline lookup yields CDR1 MNHNY and CDR2 SVGAGI (reference sequence). CDR3: CASTGRGQETQYF. CDR3 DNA: TGTGCCAGCACGGGGCGGGGGCAAGAGACCCAGTACTTC.